Following are 21 T cell receptor beta chains from one sample sequenced in a study of blood T cell repertoires in COVID-19. Only in-frame clones appear in the TCRdb table, and some are missing; sequencing was by immunoSEQ multiplex PCR. The sample includes a few hundred thousand clones, approximately 90% of them seen just once. Sample: peripheral blood. The receptors were sampled from a woman between 50 and 59 years old with COVID-19, enrolled during active disease.

The J gene is TRBJ2-3, the V gene TRBV9; 9 positions match TRBD1. The length of the CDR3 is 15 residues. Germline CDR1 and CDR2: SGDLS and YYNGEE. V dropped 3 bases and J dropped 0; count of bases not matched to a gene: 2. The CDR3 sequence: CASSGDRVSTDTQYF. CDR3 sequence (DNA): TGTGCCAGCAGCGGGGACAGGGTTAGCACAGATACGCAGTATTTT.

The chain couples TRBV12-5 to TRBJ1-3, with D uncertain. V was trimmed by 2 bases and J by 0 bases, leaving 17 bases between them. Germline values: CDR1 LGHNT, CDR2 FRNRAP. This CDR3 contains 18 residues. CDR3 region: CASGLPPARGGSGNTIYF. In DNA form, the CDR3 reads TGTGCTAGTGGTTTGCCTCCTGCTCGCGGAGGCTCTGGAAACACCATATATTTT.

The chain carries TRBV5-1 and TRBJ1-1; D is undetermined. Per the germline V gene, CDR1 is SGHRS and CDR2 is YFSETQ. The V end lost 3 bases, the J end lost 1 base, and 7 bases lay between the germline ends. The CDR3 is 13 residues long. CDR3 sequence reads: CASSYRENTEAFF. As DNA, the CDR3 is TGCGCCAGCAGCTATCGCGAGAACACTGAAGCTTTCTTT. The complete variable domain, with remaining parts taken from reference TRBV5-1 and TRBJ1-1, reads KAGVTQTPRYLIKTRGQQVTLSCSPISGHRSVSWYQQTPGQGLQFLFEYFSETQRNKGNFPGRFSGRQFSNSRSEMNVSTLELGDSALYLCASSYRENTEAFFGQGTRLTVV.

V gene TRBV28 combines with J gene TRBJ2-7; the D gene is possibly TRBD1 (5 bases). The germline V gene encodes CDR1 MDHEN and CDR2 SYDVKM. The CDR3 runs to 15 residues. V was shortened by 8 bases and J by 0 bases, with 17 bases between the two germline ends. Here the CDR3 reads CASQARAYYSYEQYF. CDR3 nucleotide sequence: TGTGCCAGCCAAGCCAGGGCCTACTACTCCTACGAGCAGTACTTC.

The chain recombines TRBV7-6 with TRBJ1-4; TRBD1 matches at 9 bases. Germline CDR1 is SGHVS and CDR2 is FNYEAQ. The CDR3 loop spans 16 amino acids. Trimming removed 5 bases from V and 8 bases from J; junction bases left unmatched: 12. The CDR3 region has the DNA TGTGCCAGCAGCACAGGACAGGGGCCGTTCCTGGAAAAACTGTTTTTT. It is translated as CASSTGQGPFLEKLFF.

V is TRBV4-2 and J is TRBJ1-6; 7 bases align to TRBD1. After removal of 0 bases from V and 10 bases from J, the junction contained 12 bases not matched to a gene. Germline loops: CDR1 LGHNA, CDR2 YNFKEQ. The CDR3 sequence is 17 residues long. The CDR3 protein is CASSQDTTGASGSPLHF. DNA for the CDR3: TGTGCCAGCAGCCAAGACACCACAGGGGCTAGCGGGTCACCCCTCCACTTT.

The chain uses TRBV2 and TRBJ2-3; D unresolved. The CDR3 contains 14 residues. The V gene lost 2 bases and the J gene lost 4 bases, with 10 bases spanning the gap. Germline V CDR1 and CDR2: SNHLY, FYNNEI. CDR3 amino acids: CASSEIEAADTQYF. DNA of the CDR3: TGTGCCAGCAGTGAAATAGAGGCGGCAGATACGCAGTATTTT. Combining the CDR3 with reference TRBV2 and TRBJ2-3 gives the whole variable domain EPEVTQTPSHQVTQMGQEVILRCVPISNHLYFYWYRQILGQKVEFLVSFYNNEISEKSEIFDDQFSVERPDGSNFTLKIRSTKLEDSAMYFCASSEIEAADTQYFGPGTRLTVL.

The rearrangement uses TRBV2 and TRBJ1-5; 8 nucleotides line up with TRBD1. Per the germline V gene, CDR1 is SNHLY and CDR2 is FYNNEI. This CDR3 has 16 amino acids. V lost 3 bases, J lost 6 bases, and 10 bases stayed unmatched. CDR3 sequence (DNA): TGTGCCAGCAGTGATGATCAGACAGGGGTGGGTCAGCCCCAGCATTTT. Residues: CASSDDQTGVGQPQHF.

The V gene is TRBV14, the J gene TRBJ2-5; no reliable D call. Germline lookup yields CDR1 SGHDN and CDR2 FVKESK. V lost 5 bases and J lost 1, with 11 bases in between. The CDR3 covers 14 residues. This CDR3 reads CASSFLQAQETQYF. The CDR3 DNA sequence: TGTGCCAGCAGCTTCCTCCAGGCCCAAGAGACCCAGTACTTC.

CDR3 DNA: TGTGCCACCAGTGATTTGCCCGGGAGAGAGCCCTACGAGCAGTACTTC. The encoded protein is CATSDLPGREPYEQYF. The chain joins TRBV24-1 to TRBJ2-7; D is perhaps TRBD2 (6 bases). Germline CDR1 and CDR2: KGHDR and SFDVKD. V gave up 0 bases and J gave up 2 bases, with 13 bases separating them. The CDR3 has 16 amino acids.

This clone came up a few times. V gene TRBV6-6 combines with J gene TRBJ2-2, with D perhaps matching TRBD2 (5 bases). The CDR3 sequence is 16 residues long. Germline loops: CDR1 MNHNY, CDR2 SVGAGI (reference sequence). V lost 2 bases, J lost 6 bases, and 16 bases lay in between. In DNA, the CDR3 is TGTGCCAGCAGTTACATGGACGGAGGAGAGTCCGGGGAGCTGTTTTTT. Translation: CASSYMDGGESGELFF.

The chain joins TRBV3-1 (or the pseudogene TRBV3-2) to TRBJ1-1; perhaps TRBD1 as D (6 bases). Deletions cut 4 bases from V and 2 bases from J, with 14 bases between. The CDR3 consists of 15 residues. Looked up from germline, CDR1 is LGHDT and CDR2 is YNNKEL (reference sequence). CDR3 bases: TGTGCCAGCAGCCTCACGGGGGGGACAAACACTGAAGCTTTCTTT. Translation: CASSLTGGTNTEAFF.

The V gene is TRBV5-1, the J gene TRBJ2-5; D not resolved. CDR1 is SGHRS, CDR2 YFSETQ, per germline. V lost 0 bases, J lost 1 base, and 7 bases lay in between. The CDR3 is made up of 14 amino acids. CDR3 loop: CASSLATFQETQYF. Written as DNA, the CDR3 is TGCGCCAGCAGCTTGGCCACTTTCCAAGAGACCCAGTACTTC.

This chain uses TRBV7-2 with TRBJ1-2; D is ambiguous. Germline V gene lookup returns CDR1 SGHTA and CDR2 FQGNSA. The CDR3 loop spans 15 amino acids. The V end lost 4 bases, the J end lost 4 bases, and 16 bases lay between the germline ends. The CDR3 loop reads CASSSTVTTAYGYTF. The CDR3 region has the DNA TGTGCCAGCAGCTCCACAGTAACAACAGCCTATGGCTACACCTTC.

J is TRBJ2-5 and V is TRBV5-4; the match to TRBD2 covers 9 bases. This CDR3 is 18 amino acids long. CDR1 and CDR2 (germline): SGHNT, YYREEE (reference sequence). Losses at the gene ends were 0 bases for V and 4 bases for J; bases not matched to a gene: 13. The DNA for the CDR3 is TGTGCCAGCAGCTTGGGGGGGCGCGGCGGGAGGGGAGGAGAGACCCAGTACTTC. Protein sequence: CASSLGGRGGRGGETQYF.

The V call is TRBV7-2, the J call TRBJ1-2; 7 bases fit TRBD1. Germline V gives CDR1 SGHTA, CDR2 FQGNSA. CDR3 length: 12 residues. J gave up 3 bases and V 9 bases, and 4 bases lay outside the gene matches. CDR3 loop: CAREGAHYGYTF. CDR3 coding DNA: TGTGCCAGGGAGGGGGCTCACTATGGCTACACCTTC.

This chain joins TRBV6-4 and TRBJ2-2; TRBD2 aligns across 14 bases. Losses at the gene ends were 5 bases for V and 4 bases for J; bases not matched to a gene: 6. The germline V gene encodes CDR1 MRHNA and CDR2 SNTAGT. The CDR3 extends over 17 amino acids. CDR3 amino acids: CASSRGTSGSRTGELFF. In DNA, the CDR3 is TGTGCCAGCAGTAGGGGGACTAGCGGGAGTCGCACCGGGGAGCTGTTTTTT.

As DNA, the CDR3 is TGTGCCACCAGTGATTCGGGGACAGGGAGAACCGGGGAGCTGTTTTTT. This gives the protein CATSDSGTGRTGELFF. V and J are TRBV24-1 and TRBJ2-2, with TRBD1 matching over 9 bases. CDR3 length: 16 residues. Germline-derived CDR1 and CDR2 are KGHDR and SFDVKD. The junction had 5 bases not matched to a gene; V was cut back by 2 bases and J by 5 bases.

V and J are TRBV6-6 and TRBJ1-1; maybe TRBD1 (5 bases). CDR1 MNHNY and CDR2 SVGAGI come from the germline V gene (reference sequence). The CDR3 runs to 15 residues. V was clipped by 7 bases and J by 0 bases, with 15 bases between them. The DNA for the CDR3 is TGTGCCAGCATTACGGACACGGTCATGAACACTGAAGCTTTCTTT. Protein product: CASITDTVMNTEAFF.

This clone showed up just once. This chain joins TRBV5-1 and TRBJ1-2; D remains ambiguous. The germline gives CDR1 SGHRS, CDR2 YFSETQ. Trimming shortened V by 5 bases and J by 0 bases, and 5 bases separated the two germline ends. The CDR3 has 12 amino acids. The CDR3: CASSVANYGYTF. CDR3 DNA: TGCGCCAGCAGTGTAGCTAACTATGGCTACACCTTC.

The chain is built from TRBV5-4 and TRBJ2-3; the match to TRBD2 covers 11 bases. Germline CDR1 reads SGHNT; CDR2 reads YYREEE (reference sequence). Trimming at V came to 4 bases and at J to 1 base, leaving 5 bases not matched to a gene. CDR3 length equals 16 residues. This CDR3 reads CASSLLAGGRTDTQYF. In DNA, the CDR3 is TGTGCCAGCAGCCTCCTAGCGGGAGGACGCACAGATACGCAGTATTTT.